A single T cell receptor (beta chain) is shown here with its context. The sample is drawn from a study of control samples from healthy donors and cancer patients. Germline V gene data show CDR1 as LGHNA and CDR2 as YNFKEQ. V lost 0 bases to trimming and J lost 13 bases, with 21 bases between them. CDR3 length equals 15 residues. Here immunoSEQ multiplex PCR was the method, and the copy in TCRdb shows in-frame clones only, minus some. The profile shows 200,000 or so clones, 91% of them singletons. Sequencing was done on a sample of blood. The source is a man under 40 in good health. The V gene is TRBV4-2, the J gene TRBJ2-5; D call uncertain. CDR3 sequence reads: CASSQDRAAVFPPYF. The CDR3 DNA is TGTGCCAGCAGCCAAGATCGGGCGGCCGTCTTTCCCCCGTACTTC.